The clone carrying this T cell receptor beta chain showed up just a few times. Its cognate antigen is unknown. The sample comes from a study of post-analysis software for immune sequencing data. The germline V gene encodes CDR1 LGHDT and CDR2 YNNKEL (reference sequence). V was pared by 2 bases and J by 5 bases, with 8 bases of the junction left unmatched. CDR3 length equals 16 residues. Study-level results: Controls had lower frequencies than patients of 4 or 5 TRBV segments, which included TRBV5-6, TRBV5-1 and TRBV20-1. Normalized Chao1 diversity was significantly reduced in patients versus controls. When the samples were clustered directly with F measure, those that had been prepared in the same batch showed strong co-clustering.

Tagging with unique molecular identifiers was a feature of the TCR beta cDNA libraries. Once roughly 1 to 11 million T cells were used, 400,000 to 550,000 cDNA molecules resulted. One entry per CDR3 protein, called by TCRdb with MiXCR from the PCR reads. The repertoire consists of hundreds of thousands of distinct CDR3 sequences, with roughly 46% occurring once and the leading ten covering 9.5% to 13%. The clonotype comes from a girl aged 5-17 years with multiple sclerosis. This chain connects TRBV3-1 to TRBJ1-1; 10 bases align to TRBD1. Sequenced material: blood. CDR3 region: CASSQQTGTGVTEAFF. The CDR3 DNA follows: TGTGCCAGCAGCCAACAGACCGGGACAGGGGTTACTGAAGCTTTCTTT.